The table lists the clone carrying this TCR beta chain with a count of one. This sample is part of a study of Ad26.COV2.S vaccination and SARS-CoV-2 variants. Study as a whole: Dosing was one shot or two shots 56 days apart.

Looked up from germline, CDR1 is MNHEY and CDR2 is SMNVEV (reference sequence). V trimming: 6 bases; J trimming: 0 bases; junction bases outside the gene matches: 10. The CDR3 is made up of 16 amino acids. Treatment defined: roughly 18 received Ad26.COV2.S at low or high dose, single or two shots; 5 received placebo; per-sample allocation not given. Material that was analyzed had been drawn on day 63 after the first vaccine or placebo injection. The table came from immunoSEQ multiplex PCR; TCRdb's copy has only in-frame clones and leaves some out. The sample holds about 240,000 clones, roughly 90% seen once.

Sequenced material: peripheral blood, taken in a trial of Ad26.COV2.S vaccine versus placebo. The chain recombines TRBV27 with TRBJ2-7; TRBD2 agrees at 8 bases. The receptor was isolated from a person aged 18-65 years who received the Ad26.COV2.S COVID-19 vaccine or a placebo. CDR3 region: CASSKTSGGGSYEQYF. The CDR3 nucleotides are TGTGCCAGCAGCAAAACGAGCGGGGGAGGCTCCTACGAGCAGTACTTC.